This TCR beta chain originates from a study of cytomegalovirus exposure and HLA in healthy donors. Study-wide findings and caveats: Segments of the TCR beta V type were, in most cases, productive about 87% or about 30% of the time in an earlier analysis. Clonal expansion, a later analysis showed, was greater in HLA-associated TCR beta chains than in equally common others.

With 60 Vbeta and 13 Jbeta primers, the PCR was carried out. Clones were sequenced by immunoSEQ multiplex PCR, and TCRdb holds only the in-frame ones, with some missing. Here the sample spans under 150,000 clones, approximately 80% being singletons. The V and J ends lost 3 bases and 6 bases respectively, with 10 bases between them. The CDR3 runs to 13 residues. The germline CDR1 and CDR2 sequences are SGDLS and YYNGEE. Every donor was a healthy person donating bone marrow. Although they were nominally healthy when sampled, donors likely had unrecorded immune exposures. The sample holds a few counts of this clone. Antigen unknown.

Sequenced material: PBMCs. The origin of this receptor is a woman aged 40 to 50 in good health and CMV-seropositive. The chain joins TRBV9 to TRBJ1-5; D possibly corresponds to TRBD1 (6 bases). CDR3 loop: CASSDREGQPQHF. Here the CDR3 DNA reads TGTGCCAGCAGCGACAGGGAGGGTCAGCCCCAGCATTTT.